This entry lists 13 T cell receptor beta chains sequenced from one sample in a study of T cells after yellow fever vaccination. One entry per CDR3 protein results from TCRdb running MiXCR on the 5' RACE reads. This sample has hundreds of thousands of distinct CDR3 sequences, with less than 20% found just once. Sequenced here: PBMCs, sampled 5 days after the first yellow fever vaccination. Every receptor here comes from a man younger than 30 who received the YFV17D yellow fever vaccine.

The chain couples TRBV29-1 to TRBJ1-2, with D unclear. The CDR3 extends over 15 amino acids. V was clipped by 7 bases and J by 0 bases, with 18 bases between them. The germline V gene has CDR1 SQVTM and CDR2 ANQGSEA. The CDR3 DNA reads as TGCAGCGCTGGGGAGGTTCTCCCAGCTAACTATGGCTACACCTTC. This sequence encodes CSAGEVLPANYGYTF.

This clonotype has only a few counts. The J gene is TRBJ2-5, the V gene TRBV30, with D possibly TRBD1 on 5 matching bases. Trimming removed 2 bases at V and 4 bases at J, with 8 bases between. Germline values: CDR1 GTSNPN, CDR2 SVGIG (reference sequence). This CDR3 is 12 amino acids long. The CDR3 region is CAWSSQGETQYF. The DNA of the CDR3 is TGTGCCTGGAGTAGTCAGGGAGAGACCCAGTACTTC.

The chain is built from TRBV5-6 and TRBJ1-1, with D perhaps matching TRBD1 (5 bases). CDR3 size: 12 residues. Germline loops: CDR1 SGHDT, CDR2 YYEEEE. Deletions cut 4 bases from V and 8 bases from J, with 12 bases between. CDR3 in amino acids: CASSLGRLEAFF. CDR3 in DNA: TGTGCCAGCAGCCTGGGACGGCTAGAAGCTTTCTTT.

The V gene is TRBV6-5, the J gene TRBJ2-7, with D unresolved. CDR3 length: 11 residues. V was clipped by 6 bases and J by 11 bases, with 14 bases between them. Germline V gives CDR1 MNHEY, CDR2 SVGAGI. The CDR3 DNA sequence: TGTGCCAGCAGGGCCGAACTGGCCGAGTACTTC. It specifies CASRAELAEYF.

The rearrangement links TRBV24-1 to TRBJ2-5; unclear D gene. Deletions cut 3 bases from V and 3 bases from J, with 4 bases between. CDR3 size: 12 residues. Germline CDR1 KGHDR, CDR2 SFDVKD. Here the CDR3 DNA reads TGTGCCACCAGTGATGCGAAAGAGACCCAGTACTTC. This encodes CATSDAKETQYF.

Many counts were recorded for this clonotype. The rearrangement uses TRBV29-1 and TRBJ1-2; D call uncertain. The germline gives CDR1 SQVTM, CDR2 ANQGSEA. The CDR3 contains 12 residues. Trimming took off 6 bases at V and 5 bases at J, with 13 bases between the two ends. CDR3 protein: CSVARTGYGYTF. In nucleotides, the CDR3 is TGCAGCGTGGCGAGGACGGGGTATGGCTACACCTTC.

This clonotype was seen a few times. The CDR3 reads CASIGVDGNTIYF. Written as DNA, the CDR3 is TGCGCCAGCATCGGGGTAGATGGAAACACCATATATTTT. The chain couples TRBV10-2 to TRBJ1-3; no clear D gene. Germline V gene lookup returns CDR1 WSHSY and CDR2 SAAADI. Trimming removed 7 bases from V and 3 bases from J, with 10 bases in between. The CDR3 is 13 residues long.

This clonotype was seen more than once but under ten times. The chain uses TRBV7-9 and TRBJ1-3; no firm D call. V was shortened by 3 bases and J by 2 bases, with 14 bases between the two germline ends. Per germline, CDR1 SEHNR and CDR2 FQNEAQ (reference sequence). This CDR3 has 16 amino acids. CDR3 sequence: CASSFRTDLTGNTIYF. The CDR3 DNA reads TGTGCCAGCAGCTTTCGGACGGACTTAACTGGAAACACCATATATTTT.

Comment on this clonotype: The junction and the germline gene differ at one end; a read error may be behind it. The chain has TRBV7-7 and TRBJ2-3; D remains unclear. The length of the CDR3 is 14 residues. CDR1 SSHAT and CDR2 FNYEAQ come from the germline V gene (reference sequence). The CDR3 nucleotides read TGTGCTAGCAGCTTAGCATCTACCACAGATACGCAGTATTTT. It specifies CASSLASTTDTQYF. Drawing the rest from reference TRBV7-7 and TRBJ2-3, the complete variable domain is GAGVSQSPRYKVTKRGQDVTLRCDPISSHATLYWYQQALGQGPEFLTYFNYEAQPDKSGLPSDRFSAERPEGSISTLTIQRTEQRDSAMYRCASSLASTTDTQYFGPGTRLTVL.

In this sample, this clonotype turned up a few times. The rearrangement links TRBV28 to TRBJ1-5, with D maybe TRBD1 (5 bases). V was shortened by 2 bases and J by 4 bases, with 18 bases between the two germline ends. The germline V gene encodes CDR1 MDHEN and CDR2 SYDVKM. The CDR3 loop spans 17 amino acids. The CDR3 is CASSLLRGRGGNQPQHF. CDR3 DNA sequence: TGTGCCAGCAGTTTACTCCGAGGGAGGGGTGGGAATCAGCCCCAGCATTTT. The full variable domain, rest sourced from reference TRBV28 and TRBJ1-5, is DVKVTQSSRYLVKRTGEKVFLECVQDMDHENMFWYRQDPGLGLRLIYFSYDVKMKEKGDIPEGYSVSREKKERFSLILESASTNQTSMYLCASSLLRGRGGNQPQHFGDGTRLSIL.

This clonotype has only a few counts. The V call is TRBV6-5, the J call TRBJ1-2; D gene ambiguous. Germline V gene lookup returns CDR1 MNHEY and CDR2 SVGAGI. CDR3 length equals 14 residues. V lost 0 bases and J 7 bases, leaving 12 bases between the germline ends. In nucleotides, the CDR3 is TGTGCCAGCAGTTACTCACCCCGGGTGGGTGGCTACACCTTC. Protein product: CASSYSPRVGGYTF.

The V call is TRBV7-2, the J call TRBJ1-2; no reliable D call. V shed 7 bases and J shed 0 bases, with 6 bases lying between them. The CDR3 runs 12 residues. Germline V CDR1 and CDR2: SGHTA, FQGNSA. The DNA for the CDR3 is TGTGCCAGCACCCTTTCTAACTATGGCTACACCTTC. Translated: CASTLSNYGYTF.

V gene TRBV7-9 combines with J gene TRBJ2-3; D tentatively fits TRBD1 or TRBD2 (5 bases each). This CDR3 comprises 15 residues. CDR1 and CDR2 from the germline V gene are SEHNR and FQNEAQ (reference sequence). The V end was cut by 5 bases, the J end by 2 bases, with 14 bases between. Here the CDR3 DNA reads TGTGCCAGCAGCCCCGGGACCTTTATCACAGATACGCAGTATTTT. Translated, it gives CASSPGTFITDTQYF. The full variable domain, rest sourced from reference TRBV7-9 and TRBJ2-3, is DTGVSQNPRHKITKRGQNVTFRCDPISEHNRLYWYRQTLGQGPEFLTYFQNEAQLEKSRLLSDRFSAERPKGSFSTLEIQRTEQGDSAMYLCASSPGTFITDTQYFGPGTRLTVL.